This TCR beta chain originates from a study of cytomegalovirus exposure and HLA in healthy donors (dated by TCRdb to 2015 to 2018). The study in broad terms: An earlier analysis of 587 of the donors reported approximately 260 Gb of sequence data and 117 million unique TCR beta sequences obtained from around 170 million T cells. HLA typing included class I and class II loci at four-digit resolution. An early release covering over 500 HLA-typed donors comprised about 300 gigabases of sequencing data and roughly 86 million unique TCR sequences. Of the approximately 400 genotyped donors, 65% to 90% fell in the genetic ancestry cluster associated with self-reported Caucasian donors. The number of donors typed differed by locus, with 629-630 for A, B, C, DRB1 and DQB1, around 520 for DQA1, 600 to 610 for DPA1, and over 400 for DPB1. Among some 400 genotyped donors of the cohort, an average of about 240,000 unique TCR beta nucleotide sequences were sequenced per donor, approximately 20% of them non-productive. The study aimed to test whether cataloging public T cell receptors could reveal signatures of past pathogen exposure. A later genetic analysis took genome-wide SNP genotypes for about 55% of the roughly 670 donors and used that subset as a discovery cohort. A separate validation cohort of roughly 120 different subjects was used in addition to the roughly 670-subject first cohort. To predict cytomegalovirus infection status, the study brought together high-throughput TCR immunosequencing, statistical association of individual TCRs with disease status, and machine learning. A handful of DR-DQ haplotypes were handled as single units for association and clustering because linkage in the cohort was strong. The T cell repertoires of 666 subjects were profiled by immunosequencing and related to cytomegalovirus serostatus. Rather than using new phenotypic data, the later analysis identified candidate immune exposures from TCR beta sequences and from how often those sequences occurred across donors. All discovery cohort repertoires had been generated on a single sequencing platform. In a later analysis, previously published TCR beta repertoires from about 640 donors were re-analyzed and high-resolution HLA genotyping was added so that TCR occurrence patterns could be studied. To decide whether each TCR beta V gene segment behaved as functional or pseudogenic, an earlier analysis of approximately 600 of the donors relied on high-throughput TCR beta sequencing. Donor age, sex, ethnicity and CMV serostatus were collected together with the repertoire data. Study-wide conclusions, independent of this receptor: In vitro tests confirmed that a few of the cytomegalovirus-associated TCR beta chains recognize cytomegalovirus antigens. Because counts were too low, about 18 rarely observed V segments, including chromosome 9 orphons, were excluded from the earlier analysis of 587 of the donors. In a later analysis, HLA-associated TCR beta chains showed more clonal expansion and lower generation probabilities than non-associated chains that were equally common. In both the original and validation cohorts, the classifier was reported to diagnose cytomegalovirus status with high specificity and sensitivity. In this cohort, only TCR beta chains were sequenced, and detectable features were limited by the absence of alpha or paired-chain data. According to a later genetic analysis, donors in an Asian-associated ancestry cluster had fewer N-insertions in productive TCRs than the approximately 670-donor mean. Because HLA typing was unavailable for some donors at each locus, only the typed subset was used in association tests. In a later analysis, around 15,000 TCR beta sequences were associated with specific HLA alleles at a false discovery rate of 0.05. A cluster of highly shared sequence variants was judged likely to be a technical artifact of the sequencing pipeline. The only immune exposure information available for the cohort was CMV serostatus. Correlated functional status among segregating V segments might be attributable to linkage disequilibrium, but an unknown experimental factor could not be ruled out. Strong co-occurrence of HLA alleles, especially DR and DQ, made assigning TCR associations to individual alleles difficult. According to a later analysis, TCR association rates differed among HLA loci, with DRB1 alleles showing the most associated TCRs and HLA-C alleles showing the fewest. In the study, around 150 TCR beta chains were listed as associated with cytomegalovirus. Presence/absence analyses assumed roughly uniform sequencing depth across donors, an assumption that may not hold. The authors suggested that the approach could potentially be extended to other disease states and immunological phenotypes. Across donors, most TCR sequences were observed very rarely, whereas some public TCRs were present in many individuals. Most CMV-associated TCR beta chains appeared to be HLA-restricted in a later analysis, and the HLA associations seemed to be driven largely by CMV exposure. Some IMGT-functional V segments, including TRBV6-2 and TRBV6-3, could not be told apart with the 87-base-pair reads, so those segments were excluded. Broadly in line with IMGT annotations, most TCR beta V segments showed up in productive rearrangements about 90% or about 30% of the time in an earlier analysis of under 700 of the donors. A further reported finding was that TCR beta sequences accurately predicted the HLA-A and HLA-B alleles for most subjects in the first cohort. In a later genetic analysis, a missense DCLRE1C variant was associated with V-gene and J-gene trimming of TCR beta chains, and the association was replicated in an independent cohort. Several of the top co-occurrence clusters appeared to be linked to parvovirus B19, influenza, CMV and Epstein-Barr virus, according to a later analysis.

Regarding this clone: The antigen it recognizes is unknown. Per-nucleotide qualities are absent, and no much larger clonotype sits a single base away.

The cysteine opens and the phenylalanine closes a CDR3 of 14 amino acids. Only the CDR3 part of the read is kept: 42 bases, read in frame from the first base. CDR1 SGHRS and CDR2 YFSETQ were looked up in the germline V gene. Here V drops 2 bases and J drops 6 bases, and the junction holds 2 bases not matched to any gene. Library preparation was by the immunoSEQ multiplex PCR assay. The multiplex PCR relied on a mix of 60 forward primers for TCR Vbeta segments and 13 reverse primers for TCR Jbeta segments. Amplification of the CDR3 region of rearranged TCR beta genes was performed with a multiplex PCR assay on genomic DNA. Amplified TCR beta libraries were sequenced as 87-base-pair reads on the Illumina HiSeq System. The published analysis was carried out like this. In a later analysis, 77 million or so unique TCR beta chains were counted across the roughly 670 repertoires, and about 10 million of these chains were shared by at least two donors. Raw reads were error-corrected and collapsed into unique sequences with a nearest-neighbor algorithm that merged closely related sequences to remove PCR and sequencing errors. V, D and J gene segments were assigned by aligning CDR3 sequences to IMGT reference sequences. Each retained sequence needed at least a six-nucleotide match to both a V gene segment and a J gene segment. A rearrangement was called productive if the CDR3 had no stop codons and remained in frame with V and J, and every other rearrangement was called non-productive. CDR3 was defined by IMGT convention, running from the second conserved V-encoded cysteine to the conserved J-encoded phenylalanine. The earlier analysis of a few hundred of the donors excluded sequences that lacked an unambiguous match to a single V gene segment. An earlier analysis of approximately 590 of the donors classified V segments as functional when productive rearrangements were above 56.7% and as segregating when the standard deviation between donors was above 5%. A statistical classification framework was built for diagnosing cytomegalovirus status from the catalog of TCR beta chain sequences. A later analysis assigned V and J genes by comparing TCR nucleotide sequences with IMGT/GENE-DB human TR gene sequences. In a later analysis, CDR3 sequences and most-parsimonious VDJ recombination scenarios were assigned using the TCRdist pipeline. A later analysis defined each TCR beta chain by its CDR3 amino acid sequence plus V-gene family, and excluded reads lacking a unique V-gene family. To address suspected cross-contamination and a sequencing artifact, a later analysis removed 550 to 750 highly shared, low-generation-probability nucleotide sequences. In a later analysis, a clonal expansion index was calculated for each public chain from normalized within-repertoire ranks of inferred template counts. Generation probabilities in a later analysis came from a VDJ recombination model fitted to out-of-frame rearrangements, and those results were checked against IGoR. A later analysis scored TCR-TCR, TCR-HLA and TCR-CMV co-occurrence with hypergeometric tests, applying a repertoire-size bias correction to TCR pairs. In a later analysis, false discovery rates were estimated by permuting HLA or CMV assignments 20 times. In a later analysis, co-occurring TCRs were grouped with DBSCAN, and TCRdist sequence similarity was added when clustering was performed within HLA-allele-positive subsets. Repertoires with fewer than 30,000 or more than 120,000 public chains were left out of co-occurrence clustering, as were four to six repertoires with anomalous nucleotide sharing. The source is immuneACCESS, and TCRdb retained only in-frame sequences with V and J called. Part of the clones is not carried over; for the studies checked, unresolved V genes explain less than half of this, and the remainder is unexplained. The V and J calls and clone size were taken over from that table, and D and trimming were inferred from the DNA. For this sample the table gives about 140,000 clones, of which roughly 79% were detected only once. The ten largest clonotypes hold 1.9% of the sample.

The cohort comprised around 700 healthy bone marrow donors. Cohort members were all nominally healthy when sampled, although unrecorded immune exposures were likely present. The donor tested CMV seronegative and was one of the 352 seronegative cohort members. Each donor provided a peripheral blood sample, and peripheral blood mononuclear cells were used for TCR beta sequencing. The Qiagen DNeasy Blood Extraction Kit was used to extract genomic DNA from the blood cell samples. The receptor chain draws on TRBV5-1 and TRBJ2-2; TRBD1 matches 9 bases in the middle. The source material was PBMCs. The clonotype originates from a woman aged 40 to 55 in good health and CMV-seronegative. The CDR3 reads CASSLQGAPGELFF. The sequenced DNA: TGCGCCAGCAGCTTACAGGGGGCGCCCGGGGAGCTGTTTTTT.